This TCR beta chain was sequenced for a study of T-cell memory formation after mild COVID-19 (dated by TCRdb to about 2021). At the level of the whole study: TCR sequence clusters from the two donors were largely donor specific. In a couple of donors, T-cell clones that expanded and contracted after mild COVID-19 were followed by sequencing TCRalpha and TCRbeta repertoires longitudinally. Two young, previously healthy adult volunteers made up the cohort, one male and one female. Study-wide findings and limitations: The second-wave clones that peaked on day 37 were not confirmed to be SARS-CoV-2 specific. Balanced CD4/CD8 phenotypes were observed for clones contracting from day 15 to 85, whereas a bias towards CD4+ was observed for a second wave of clones expanding from day 15 to 37. The study covered only two mild cases, and larger cohorts including severe cases with pre-infection samples were considered necessary. Some responding clones were detected in pre-infection memory, suggesting pre-existing cross-reactive memory T cells joined the SARS-CoV-2 response. Contracting CD4+ clones turned up mainly in the CM and EM memory subsets, whereas EMRA was where CD8+ clones were enriched.

The reads were generated on an Illumina NovaSeq 6000. TCRalpha and TCRbeta cDNA libraries were constructed by 5'RACE with constant-segment primers, with sample barcodes and unique molecular identifiers being introduced. RNA was extracted from every sample with Trizol reagent. Libraries were amplified in two PCR steps, with a second sample barcode and Illumina TruSeq adapters added in the second step. Libraries were sequenced on an Illumina NovaSeq with 2 x 150 bp paired-end reads. The authors' analysis ran thus. The reads were demultiplexed and collapsed into UMI-guided consensus sequences using migec v1.2.7. Using mixcr v2.1.11, the UMI consensuses were aligned to TRA and TRB V and J templates and assembled into clonotypes. Clonotypes were classified as expanded or contracted when called significant by both edgeR and NoisET, with noise models trained on biological replicates. For edgeR calls, the cutoffs were a false discovery rate-adjusted p below 0.01 and a log2 fold-change threshold of 1. As an exploratory analysis of dynamics, max-normalized trajectories of the 1000 most abundant clonotypes were examined with PCA combined with hierarchical clustering. The CD4 or CD8 phenotype of responding clones was assigned using the separately sequenced CD4+ and CD8+ repertoires. Using fastp trimming at Q25 and MiXCR clonotype assembly, TCRdb reanalyzed the public sequencing data and kept in-frame beta chains. A single entry per CDR3 protein holds the most common genes and DNA from its merged rows. TCRdb assigned the V and J calls; the authors' analysis was not used. This sample is represented by 150,000 to 200,000 distinct CDR3 sequences; over 20% of them were singletons. The ten top clones hold about 23% of the sample.

This clonotype appeared a few times. Its antigen remains unidentified. The input lacks base qualities; no much larger clone sits a single base away. Ficoll-Paque density gradient centrifugation was the method used to isolate PBMCs. The sequence was collected from an adult woman who had mild COVID-19 (a few samples of this study predate the infection). The sample titles of this study are shuffled in the database, so cell type and time point are left out; the donor was told from shared clones. Sequencing was performed on PBMCs or a T cell subset sorted from them (not recorded which).

The DNA reads as follows: TGTGCCAGCAGCTTGGATTTGGAACTGAACACTGAAGCTTTCTTT. This gives the protein CASSLDLELNTEAFF. The chain is made from TRBV7-3 and TRBJ1-1; the D gene lacks a confident call. Inclusive of the bounding cysteine and phenylalanine, the CDR3 is 15 residues long. The DNA shown is the 45-base CDR3, in frame from base 1. V loses 3 bases of germline sequence and J loses 0 bases, and the interval between the two ends is 11 bases. CDR1 SGHTA and CDR2 FQGTGA are derived from the germline V gene.